The rows below give T cell receptor beta chains drawn from one sample of a study of T cells in localized non-small cell lung cancer. Generated by immunoSEQ multiplex PCR, the TCRdb table keeps only in-frame clones and is missing some. There are a few thousand clones in the sample; more than 20% occur only once, and roughly 23% lies in the top ten. The sample in question was lung tumor tissue, obtained before any cancer treatment. The receptor set was obtained from a woman aged 40-69 years with stage I lung adenocarcinoma. The CDR3 runs from the conserved cysteine through the conserved F or W. Fields, in order: clone size, D gene, J gene, V gene, CDR3 DNA, CDR3 protein. D genes are given only for firm matches. Expanded clones get a size class; other rows say once, few or many, or leave the size out.

>.|.|TRBJ1-2|TRBV19
TGTGCCAGAGAGGTTCGGGACAACGAATTTTTCTATGGCTACACCTTC
CAREVRDNEFFYGYTF
>.|.|TRBJ2-2|TRBV6-8
TGTGCCAGCAGTTCCGGGACCGAAACCGGGGAGCTGTTTTTT
CASSSGTETGELFF
>few|.|TRBJ1-5|TRBV6-8
TGTGCCATCAGTGCAAGGGAAAGTCAGCCCCAGCATTTT
CAISARESQPQHF
>.|.|TRBJ1-2|TRBV14
TGTGCCAGCAGCCAATCGGTCCGGGGAGTTTTTGGCTACACCTTC
CASSQSVRGVFGYTF
>.|TRBD1|TRBJ2-7|TRBV30
TGTGCCTGGGGACAGGGAATCTACGAGCAGTACTTC
CAWGQGIYEQYF
>.|.|TRBJ2-2|TRBV30
TGTGCCCGGTTAGGGGAAATAGCCACCGGGGAGCTGTTTTTT
CARLGEIATGELFF
>.|TRBD1|TRBJ2-6|TRBV9
TGTGCCAGCACCCTCTTTACGGGACAGGGGCAATCTGGGGCCAACGTCCTGACTTTC
CASTLFTGQGQSGANVLTF
>.|TRBD1|TRBJ1-1|TRBV6-8
TGTGCCAGCAGTCTATACGACAGGGGGACTGAAGCTTTCTTT
CASSLYDRGTEAFF
>.|.|TRBJ1-1|TRBV9
TGTGCCAGCAGCGTAGCGGGCAGGTTGAACACTGAAGCTTTCTTT
CASSVAGRLNTEAFF
>.|.|TRBJ2-7|TRBV9
TGTGCCAGCAGCGTAGATATCGCACGGAACGAGCAGTACTTC
CASSVDIARNEQYF
>few|.|TRBJ2-7|TRBV28
TGTGCCAGCAGACATGAGGGGTACGAGCAGTACTTC
CASRHEGYEQYF
>.|TRBD1|TRBJ1-1|TRBV30
TGTGCCTGGAGTCGGCAGGGGGGGACTGAAGCTTTCTTT
CAWSRQGGTEAFF
>.|.|TRBJ2-3|TRBV14
TGTGCCAGCAGCCAACAAGGGACCTACACAGATACGCAGTATTTT
CASSQQGTYTDTQYF
>many|.|TRBJ2-2|TRBV11-3
TGTGCCAGCAGCTTAACCAGATACACCGGGGAGCTGTTTTTT
CASSLTRYTGELFF
>.|.|TRBJ1-2|TRBV5-1
TGCGCCAGCAGCTTGAGGCAGGGGAACTATGGCTACACCTTC
CASSLRQGNYGYTF
>few|.|TRBJ1-6|TRBV6-8
TGTGCCAGCAGTTACCGTCAGGCCAATTCACCCCTCCACTTT
CASSYRQANSPLHF
>.|TRBD1|TRBJ2-5|TRBV19
TGTGCCAGTAGTAGCGGGTTGACAGGGGGTTCAGAGACCCAGTACTTC
CASSSGLTGGSETQYF
>few|TRBD1|TRBJ1-3|TRBV11-3
TGTGCCAGCAGCTTGGGGACAGCCTCGGGAAACACCATATATTTT
CASSLGTASGNTIYF
>.|.|TRBJ1-6|TRBV11-3
TGTGCCAGCAGCTTATATGCGGGAGCCTATAATTCACCCCTCCACTTT
CASSLYAGAYNSPLHF
>medium-sized|TRBD1|TRBJ2-7|TRBV28
TGTGCCAGCAGTCCGCCCGTGACAGGGGCCACCTACGAGCAGTACTTC
CASSPPVTGATYEQYF
>medium-sized|TRBD2|TRBJ2-5|TRBV11-3
TGTGCCAGCAGCTTGGTAGGGCGGGGGCAAGAGACCCAGTACTTC
CASSLVGRGQETQYF
>few|TRBD2|TRBJ2-1|TRBV15
TGTGCCACCAGGGCTAGCGGGGGGGCCGCCTACAATGAGCAGTTCTTC
CATRASGGAAYNEQFF
>few|TRBD2|TRBJ2-1|TRBV11-3
TGTGCCAGCAGCTTTCTAGCGGACCCATACAATGAGCAGTTCTTC
CASSFLADPYNEQFF
>.|.|TRBJ1-4|TRBV18
TGTGCCAGCTCACCATCGGCAGGGAATGAAAAACTGTTTTTT
CASSPSAGNEKLFF
>.|TRBD1|TRBJ2-1|TRBV19
TGTGCCAGTAGGAGCACAGGGGGCTACTACAATGAGCAGTTCTTC
CASRSTGGYYNEQFF
>.|.|TRBJ1-1|TRBV6-8
TGTGCCAGCAGGGAAGGGACACTGGAAGCTTTCTTT
CASREGTLEAFF
>few|.|TRBJ1-2|TRBV1
TGCGCCAGCAGCCAAGTTAAGAGGGAGTATGGCTACACCTTC
CASSQVKREYGYTF
>.|TRBD1|TRBJ1-3|TRBV28
TGTGCCAGCAGTTCGCCGCTACAGGGGTCTGGAAACACCATATATTTT
CASSSPLQGSGNTIYF
>.|.|TRBJ1-2|TRBV9
TGTGCCAGCAGTACCGACAGCGGCTATGGCTACACCTTC
CASSTDSGYGYTF
>large|TRBD2|TRBJ2-7|TRBV19
TGTGCCAGTAGTATAGAGGGCCAGCGGGGGATCTACGAGCAGTACTTC
CASSIEGQRGIYEQYF
>few|.|TRBJ1-1|TRBV6-8
TGTGCCAGCAGTTCACCCTCGACAGAAGAGGGTTTCTTT
CASSSPSTEEGFF
>few|TRBD2|TRBJ2-1|TRBV6-1
TGTGCCAGCAGTGAAGCTAGCGGGGGTCACAATGAGCAGTTCTTC
CASSEASGGHNEQFF
>.|.|TRBJ2-7|TRBV11-3
TGTGCCAGCAGCCCTTTGTGGTGGGATAGCTCCTACGAGCAGTACTTC
CASSPLWWDSSYEQYF
>few|TRBD1|TRBJ1-1|TRBV23-1
TGCGCCAGCAGCTCCGGGACAGGGCTGGAAGCTTTCTTT
CASSSGTGLEAFF
>few|.|TRBJ1-6|TRBV6-8
TGTGCCAGCAGCGACACGAATTCACCCCTCCACTTT
CASSDTNSPLHF
>.|TRBD1|TRBJ1-1|TRBV5-1
TGCGCCAGCAGCTTGGGGCCACCTACAGGGGGTGCTTTCTTT
CASSLGPPTGGAFF
>.|.|TRBJ1-4|TRBV9
TGTGCCAGCAGCCTGGGGGTCGGGGAAAAACTGTTTTTT
CASSLGVGEKLFF
>.|.|TRBJ2-3|TRBV29-1
TGCAGCGTTGCGGCTACGGCTAGCACAGATACGCAGTATTTT
CSVAATASTDTQYF
>few|.|TRBJ2-3|TRBV9
TGTGCCAGCAGCGTAGCGGGGTCAAATACAGATACGCAGTATTTT
CASSVAGSNTDTQYF
>large|TRBD1|TRBJ2-7|TRBV6-8
TGTGCCAGCAGTAAAGGGACAGGACCTAGAGAGCAGTACTTC
CASSKGTGPREQYF
>.|TRBD2|TRBJ2-3|TRBV2
TGTGCCAGCAGTGAATACGGGCGGGGGACAGATACGCAGTATTTT
CASSEYGRGTDTQYF
>.|.|TRBJ1-5|TRBV19
TGTGCCAGTTGTAGCCCCAATCAGCCCCAGCATTTT
CASCSPNQPQHF
>.|.|TRBJ2-1|TRBV19
TGTGCCAGTAGTAGCTTCAGACGCGAGCAGTTCTTC
CASSSFRREQFF
>.|TRBD2|TRBJ2-3|TRBV29-1
TGCAGCGCGAGGGCCCAGCGGGGGGGTACAGATACGCAGTATTTT
CSARAQRGGTDTQYF
>few|.|TRBJ2-7|TRBV5-1
TGCGCCAGCAGCCGGGGGGCAGGGAACTACGAGCAGTACTTC
CASSRGAGNYEQYF
>few|.|TRBJ1-2|TRBV6-8
TGTGCCAGCGGCGCCTTAGGGGGGTTTGGCTACACCTTC
CASGALGGFGYTF
>medium-sized|TRBD2|TRBJ2-1|TRBV11-3
TGTGCCAGCACCCCAAGCGGGGGCTCCTACAATGAGCAGTTCTTC
CASTPSGGSYNEQFF
>.|TRBD1|TRBJ1-2|TRBV14
TGTGCCAGCAGCCAAGTAGGACAGGGGAGTAAATCGTATAACTATGGCTACACCTTC
CASSQVGQGSKSYNYGYTF
>.|.|TRBJ1-2|TRBV5-1
TGCGCCAGCAGCTTGGTGGGTGCCGCGGGCGAGGATGGCTACACCTTC
CASSLVGAAGEDGYTF
>.|.|TRBJ1-1|TRBV5-1
TGCGCCAGCAGCTGGAGCGGGTCAGGGGTGGAAGCTTTCTTT
CASSWSGSGVEAFF
>.|.|TRBJ1-6|TRBV11-3
TGTGCCAGCAGCGGGACTGGGGCAGGTGGTTCACCCCTCCACTTT
CASSGTGAGGSPLHF
>few|.|TRBJ1-1|TRBV6-8
TGTGCCAGCAGTTTACCGGGAACCATGAACACTGAAGCTTTCTTT
CASSLPGTMNTEAFF
>.|.|TRBJ2-1|TRBV19
TGTGCCAGTAGTAACGCGGGGTTATCCTACAATGAGCAGTTCTTC
CASSNAGLSYNEQFF
>few|.|TRBJ1-6|TRBV11-3
TGTGCCAGCAGCCCATTCCGGGACCTTCAAACGCCCCTCCACTTT
CASSPFRDLQTPLHF
>once|TRBD1|TRBJ1-2|TRBV18
TGTGCCAGCTCACCGACAGGGATCGATGGCTACACCTTC
CASSPTGIDGYTF
>medium-sized|.|TRBJ1-2|TRBV6-8
TGTGCCAGCAGATCAACACAAGTGAGGGGCTACACCTTC
CASRSTQVRGYTF
>few|TRBD1|TRBJ1-6|TRBV19
TGTGCCAGTAGTTCACGGACAGGATTTCCTTCACCCCTCCACTTT
CASSSRTGFPSPLHF
>.|.|TRBJ2-7|TRBV19
TGTGCCAGTAGGACCCCGGGGGGCCAGCAGTACTTC
CASRTPGGQQYF
>few|TRBD2|TRBJ2-2|TRBV6-8
TGTGCCAGCAGAACCCGACTAGCGGGGCACACCGGGGAGCTGTTTTTT
CASRTRLAGHTGELFF
>few|.|TRBJ2-7|TRBV6-8
TGTGCCAGCAGTACCCGGGGCCCCTACGAGCAGTACTTC
CASSTRGPYEQYF